This T cell receptor (beta chain) came from a study of blood T cell repertoires in COVID-19. In the study overall: The samples span acute and convalescent COVID-19 from the United States, Italy and Spain.

In the source study's methods: Amplification of reference gene primers was used by the study to estimate nucleated cell counts. Measured with immunoSEQ multiplex PCR; TCRdb has only the in-frame clones, and not every one. Clone size and V and J calls were adopted from that table, with D and trimming inferred from the DNA. The table lists fewer than 250,000 clones, 80% to 90% of them singletons. V lost 6 bases, J lost 7 bases, and 15 bases lay in between. There are 13 residues in the CDR3. Germline assignment: CDR1 LNHDA and CDR2 SQIVND (reference sequence). Sequences were obtained from peripheral blood. This chain uses TRBV19 with TRBJ2-5, with a weak D call TRBD2 (6 bases). This clonotype was sampled from a man aged 40-55 years with acute or convalescent COVID-19. CDR3 protein: CASSGTRTGTQYF. The CDR3 DNA reads TGTGCCAGTAGCGGGACTCGGACGGGGACCCAGTACTTC.